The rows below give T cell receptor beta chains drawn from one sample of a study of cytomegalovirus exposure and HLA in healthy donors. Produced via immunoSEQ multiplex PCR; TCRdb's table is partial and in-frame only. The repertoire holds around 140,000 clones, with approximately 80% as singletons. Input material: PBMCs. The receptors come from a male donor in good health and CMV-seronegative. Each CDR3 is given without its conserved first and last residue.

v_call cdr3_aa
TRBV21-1 ASSKASSRQALQAF
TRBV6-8 ASSLPRDRILETQY
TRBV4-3 ASSQDLAGAGGNEQF
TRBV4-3 ASSQEPGGDYGYT
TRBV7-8 ASSKRSGPANTGELF
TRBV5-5 ASSWGLAIYNEQF
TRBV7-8 ASSLVGAGVETQY
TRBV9 ASSVEGSDYT
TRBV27 ASPPQGTLYEQY
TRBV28 ASRPRSANYGYT
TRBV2 ASRKGQGGQPQH
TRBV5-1 ASSPAGTGGETQY
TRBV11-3 ASSLGLADYNEQF
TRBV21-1 ASSKAPRGTSGRLANTGELF
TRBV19 ASSIGQHYYEQY
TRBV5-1 ASMLAGGNEQF
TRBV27 ASSLNRDTEAF
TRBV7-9 ARTGAGVNTGELF
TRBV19 ASSIWQGDTDTQY
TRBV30 AWTSGNNGLQF
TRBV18 ASSPPFGSRETQY
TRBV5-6 ASSSSTTYNEQF
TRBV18 ASSPPGLAGATGANVLT
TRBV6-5 ASSFRLGPQH
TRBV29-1 SVGQGENQPQH
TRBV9 ASSVVGGEETQY
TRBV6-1 ASRKQGDAEAF
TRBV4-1 ASSQGAGFSGELF
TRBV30 AWDSFGLAGGTDTQY
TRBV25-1 ASSEVGADELYGYT
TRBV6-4 ASSVQGDLSSGANVLT
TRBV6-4 ASSGPNGGIGYEQY
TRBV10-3 AIRRAGSDEQF
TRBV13 ASSSDPGSTDTQY
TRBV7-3 ASSLTTDTTDTQY
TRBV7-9 ASSPLDIPRETQY
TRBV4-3 ASSLEVSGFDEKLF
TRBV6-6 ASSYYTATDTQY
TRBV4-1 ASSQENSRGEQF
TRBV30 AWSVAREKLF
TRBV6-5 ASSYSGGGKSGELF